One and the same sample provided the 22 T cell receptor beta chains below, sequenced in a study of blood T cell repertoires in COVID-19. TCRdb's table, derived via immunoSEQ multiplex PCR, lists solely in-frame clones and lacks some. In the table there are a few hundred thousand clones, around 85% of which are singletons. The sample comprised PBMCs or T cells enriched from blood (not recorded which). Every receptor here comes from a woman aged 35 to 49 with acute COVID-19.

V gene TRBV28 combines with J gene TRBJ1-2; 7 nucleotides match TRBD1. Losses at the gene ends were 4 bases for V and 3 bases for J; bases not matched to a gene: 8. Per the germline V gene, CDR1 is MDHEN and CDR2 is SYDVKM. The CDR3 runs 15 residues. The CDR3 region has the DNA TGTGCCAGCAGTTCCTGGGACAGACAGTACTATGGCTACACCTTC. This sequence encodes CASSSWDRQYYGYTF.

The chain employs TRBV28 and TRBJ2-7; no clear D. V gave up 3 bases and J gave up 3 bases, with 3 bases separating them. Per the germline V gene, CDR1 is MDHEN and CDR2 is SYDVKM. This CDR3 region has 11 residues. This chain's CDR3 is CASSFYYEQYF. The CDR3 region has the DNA TGTGCCAGCAGTTTCTACTACGAGCAGTACTTC.

Written as DNA, the CDR3 is TGCGCCAGCAGCCTGGGACTAGGATACGAGCAGTACTTC. Translated, it gives CASSLGLGYEQYF. The V and J genes are TRBV5-1 and TRBJ2-7; 8 bases align to TRBD2. Germline V CDR1 and CDR2: SGHRS, YFSETQ. V shed 4 bases, J shed 4 bases, and the junction held 4 bases outside the gene matches. CDR3 size: 13 residues.

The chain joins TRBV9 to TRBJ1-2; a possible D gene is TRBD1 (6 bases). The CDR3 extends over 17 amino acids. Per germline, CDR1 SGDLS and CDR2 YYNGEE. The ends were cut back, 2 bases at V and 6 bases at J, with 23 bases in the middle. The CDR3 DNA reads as TGTGCCAGCAGCGTTTCAGCAGCCCGATCGGGGGGCGATGGCTACACCTTC. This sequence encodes CASSVSAARSGGDGYTF.

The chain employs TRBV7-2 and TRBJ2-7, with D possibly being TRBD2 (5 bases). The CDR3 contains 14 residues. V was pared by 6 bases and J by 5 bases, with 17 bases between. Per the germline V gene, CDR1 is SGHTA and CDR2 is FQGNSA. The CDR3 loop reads CASSHGVGRNEQYF. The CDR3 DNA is TGTGCCAGCAGTCACGGGGTAGGTAGGAACGAGCAGTACTTC.

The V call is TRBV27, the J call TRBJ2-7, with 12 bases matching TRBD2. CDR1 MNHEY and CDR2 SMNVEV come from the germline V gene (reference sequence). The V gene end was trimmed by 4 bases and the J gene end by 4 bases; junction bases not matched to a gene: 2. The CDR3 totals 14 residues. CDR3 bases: TGTGCCAGCAGTTCTCTAGCGGGAGGGTACGAGCAGTACTTC. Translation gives CASSSLAGGYEQYF.

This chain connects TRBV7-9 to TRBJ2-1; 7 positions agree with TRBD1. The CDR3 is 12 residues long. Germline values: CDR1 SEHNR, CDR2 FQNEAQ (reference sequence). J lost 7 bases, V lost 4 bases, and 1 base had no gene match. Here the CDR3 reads CASSSTGNEQFF. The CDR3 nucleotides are TGTGCCAGCAGCTCGACAGGGAATGAGCAGTTCTTC. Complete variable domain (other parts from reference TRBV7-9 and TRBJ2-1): DTGVSQNPRHKITKRGQNVTFRCDPISEHNRLYWYRQTLGQGPEFLTYFQNEAQLEKSRLLSDRFSAERPKGSFSTLEIQRTEQGDSAMYLCASSSTGNEQFFGPGTRLTVL.

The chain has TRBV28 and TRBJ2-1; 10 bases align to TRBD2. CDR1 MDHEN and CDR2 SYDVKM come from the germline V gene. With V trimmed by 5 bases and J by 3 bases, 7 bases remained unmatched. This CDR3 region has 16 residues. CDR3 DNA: TGTGCCAGCAGTCCTCAGAGGACTAGCGGCTACAATGAGCAGTTCTTC. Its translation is CASSPQRTSGYNEQFF.

CDR3 in DNA: TGTGCCAGCAGACTTAGCGGGAGAACCGGGGAGCTGTTTTTT. It encodes CASRLSGRTGELFF. The chain couples TRBV7-3 to TRBJ2-2, with 9 bases aligning to TRBD2. V trimming: 6 bases; J trimming: 5 bases; junction bases outside the gene matches: 4. Per the germline V gene, CDR1 is SGHTA and CDR2 is FQGTGA. The CDR3 runs 14 residues.

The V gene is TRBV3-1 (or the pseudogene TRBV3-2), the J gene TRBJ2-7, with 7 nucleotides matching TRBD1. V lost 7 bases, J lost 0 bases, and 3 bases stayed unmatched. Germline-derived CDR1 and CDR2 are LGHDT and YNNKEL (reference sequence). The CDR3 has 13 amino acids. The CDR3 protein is CASNRQGSYEQYF. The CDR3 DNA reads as TGTGCCAGCAACCGACAGGGCTCCTACGAGCAGTACTTC.

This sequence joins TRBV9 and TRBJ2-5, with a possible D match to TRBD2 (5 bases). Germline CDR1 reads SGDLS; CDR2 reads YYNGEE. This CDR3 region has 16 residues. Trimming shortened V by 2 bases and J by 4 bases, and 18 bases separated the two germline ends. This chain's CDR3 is CASSVYEGEGGETQYF. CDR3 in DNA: TGTGCCAGCAGCGTGTATGAGGGAGAGGGTGGAGAGACCCAGTACTTC.

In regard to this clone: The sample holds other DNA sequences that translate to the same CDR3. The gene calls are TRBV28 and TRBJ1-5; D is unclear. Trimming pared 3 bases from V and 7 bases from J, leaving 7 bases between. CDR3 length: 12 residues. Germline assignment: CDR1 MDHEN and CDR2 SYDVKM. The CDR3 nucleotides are TGTGCCAGCAGTTTGGTCGGGCAGCCCCAGCATTTT. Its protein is CASSLVGQPQHF.

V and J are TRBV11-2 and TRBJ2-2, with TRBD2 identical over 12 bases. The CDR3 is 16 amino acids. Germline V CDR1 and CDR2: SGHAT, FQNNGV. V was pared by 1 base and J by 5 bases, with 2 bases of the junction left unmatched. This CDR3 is CASSLGLAGETGELFF. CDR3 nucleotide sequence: TGTGCCAGCAGCTTAGGACTAGCGGGAGAGACCGGGGAGCTGTTTTTT.

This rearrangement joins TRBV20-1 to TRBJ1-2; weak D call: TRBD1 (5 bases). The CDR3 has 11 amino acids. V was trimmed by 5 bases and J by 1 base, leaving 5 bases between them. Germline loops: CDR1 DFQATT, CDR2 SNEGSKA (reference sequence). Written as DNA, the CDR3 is TGCAGTGCTCAGGGTAACTATGGCTACACCTTC. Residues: CSAQGNYGYTF.

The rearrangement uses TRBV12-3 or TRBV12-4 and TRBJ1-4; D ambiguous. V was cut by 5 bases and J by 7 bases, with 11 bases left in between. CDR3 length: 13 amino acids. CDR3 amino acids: CASSRGEAEKLFF. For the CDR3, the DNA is TGTGCCAGCAGTCGAGGAGAGGCTGAAAAACTGTTTTTT.

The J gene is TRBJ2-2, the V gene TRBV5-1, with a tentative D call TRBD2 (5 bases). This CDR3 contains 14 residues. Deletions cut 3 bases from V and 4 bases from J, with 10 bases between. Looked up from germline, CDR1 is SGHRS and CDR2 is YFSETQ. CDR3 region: CASSSGSGTGELFF. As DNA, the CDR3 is TGCGCCAGCAGCTCGGGGTCGGGCACCGGGGAGCTGTTTTTT.

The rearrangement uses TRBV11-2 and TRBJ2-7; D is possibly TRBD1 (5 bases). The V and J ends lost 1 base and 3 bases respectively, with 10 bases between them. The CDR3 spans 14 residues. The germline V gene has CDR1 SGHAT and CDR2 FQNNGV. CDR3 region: CASSLVQGNYEQYF. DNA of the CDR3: TGTGCCAGCAGCTTAGTCCAGGGTAACTACGAGCAGTACTTC.

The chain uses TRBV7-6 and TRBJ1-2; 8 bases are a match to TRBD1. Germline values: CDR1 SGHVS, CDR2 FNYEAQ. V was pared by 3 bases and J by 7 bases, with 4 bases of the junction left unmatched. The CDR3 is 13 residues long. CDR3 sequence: CASSFGTGGGYTF. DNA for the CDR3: TGTGCCAGCAGCTTCGGTACAGGGGGTGGCTACACCTTC.

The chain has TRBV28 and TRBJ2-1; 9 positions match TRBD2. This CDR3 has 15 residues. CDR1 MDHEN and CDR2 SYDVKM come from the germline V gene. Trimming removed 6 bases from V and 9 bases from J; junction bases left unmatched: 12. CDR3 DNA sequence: TGTGCCAGCAGCCCCGTGAGCGGGGGGTGGGGTGAGCAGTTCTTC. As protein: CASSPVSGGWGEQFF.

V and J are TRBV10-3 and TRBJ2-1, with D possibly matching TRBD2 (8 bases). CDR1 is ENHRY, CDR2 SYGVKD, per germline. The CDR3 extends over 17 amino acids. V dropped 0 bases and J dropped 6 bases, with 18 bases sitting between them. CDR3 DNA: TGTGCCATCAGTGAGTCCCAGGGGACAGCGGGAGTCAATGAGCAGTTCTTC. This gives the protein CAISESQGTAGVNEQFF.

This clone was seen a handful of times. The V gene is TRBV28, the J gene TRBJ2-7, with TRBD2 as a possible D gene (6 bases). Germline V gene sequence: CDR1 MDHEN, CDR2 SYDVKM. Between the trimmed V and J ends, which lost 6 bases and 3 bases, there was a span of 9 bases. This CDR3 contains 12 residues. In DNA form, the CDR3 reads TGTGCCAGCAGGGAGGGAGACTACGAGCAGTACTTC. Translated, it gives CASREGDYEQYF.

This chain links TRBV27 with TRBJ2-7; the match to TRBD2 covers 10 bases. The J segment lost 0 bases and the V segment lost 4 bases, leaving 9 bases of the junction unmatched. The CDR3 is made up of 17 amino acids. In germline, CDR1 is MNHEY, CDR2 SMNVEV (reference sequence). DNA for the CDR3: TGTGCCAGCAGTTCCATGATCCAGCGGGAGGGCTCCTACGAGCAGTACTTC. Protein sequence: CASSSMIQREGSYEQYF.